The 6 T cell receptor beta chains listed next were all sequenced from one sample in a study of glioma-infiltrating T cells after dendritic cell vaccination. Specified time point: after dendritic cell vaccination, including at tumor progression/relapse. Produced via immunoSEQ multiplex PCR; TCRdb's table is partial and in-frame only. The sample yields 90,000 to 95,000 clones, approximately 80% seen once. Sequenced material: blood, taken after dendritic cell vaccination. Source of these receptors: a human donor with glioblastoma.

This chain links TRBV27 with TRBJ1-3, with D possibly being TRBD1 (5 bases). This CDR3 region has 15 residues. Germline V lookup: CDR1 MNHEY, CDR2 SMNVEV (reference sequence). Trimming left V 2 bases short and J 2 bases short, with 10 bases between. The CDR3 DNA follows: TGTGCCAGCAGTTTACGGGGGACTGCTGGAAACACCATATATTTT. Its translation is CASSLRGTAGNTIYF.

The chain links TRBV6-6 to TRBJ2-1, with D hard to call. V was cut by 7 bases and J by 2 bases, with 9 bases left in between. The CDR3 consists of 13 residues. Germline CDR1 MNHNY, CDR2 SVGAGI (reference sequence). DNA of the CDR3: TGTGCCAGCATTGTTAGCCCCTACAATGAGCAGTTCTTC. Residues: CASIVSPYNEQFF.

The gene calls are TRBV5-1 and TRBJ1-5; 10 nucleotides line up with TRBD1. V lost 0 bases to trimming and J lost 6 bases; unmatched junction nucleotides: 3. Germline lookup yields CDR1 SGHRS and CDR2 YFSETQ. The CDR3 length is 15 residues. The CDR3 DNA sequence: TGCGCCAGCAGCTTGGATGGGACAGGGGTTCAGCCCCAGCATTTT. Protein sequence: CASSLDGTGVQPQHF.

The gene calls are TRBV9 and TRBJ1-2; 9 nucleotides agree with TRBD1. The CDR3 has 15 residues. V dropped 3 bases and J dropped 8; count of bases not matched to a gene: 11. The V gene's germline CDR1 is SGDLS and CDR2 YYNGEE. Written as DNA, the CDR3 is TGTGCCAGCAGCGCCCACCGGACAGGGGTTTCAGGCTACACCTTC. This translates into CASSAHRTGVSGYTF. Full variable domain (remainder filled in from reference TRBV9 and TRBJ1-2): DSGVTQTPKHLITATGQRVTLRCSPRSGDLSVYWYQQSLDQGLQFLIQYYNGEERAKGNILERFSAQQFPDLHSELNLSSLELGDSALYFCASSAHRTGVSGYTFGSGTRLTVV.

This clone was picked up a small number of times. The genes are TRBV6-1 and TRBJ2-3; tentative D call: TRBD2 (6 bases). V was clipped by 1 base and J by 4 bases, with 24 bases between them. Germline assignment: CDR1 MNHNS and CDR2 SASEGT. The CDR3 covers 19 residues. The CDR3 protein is CASSEEGGPILVEADTQYF. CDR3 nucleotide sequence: TGTGCCAGCAGTGAAGAGGGAGGTCCCATCCTCGTGGAGGCAGATACGCAGTATTTT.

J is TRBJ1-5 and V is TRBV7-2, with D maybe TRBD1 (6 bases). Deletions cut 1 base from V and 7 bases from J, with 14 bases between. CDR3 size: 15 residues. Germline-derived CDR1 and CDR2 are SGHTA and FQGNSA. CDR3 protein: CASSLDRGAGQPQHF. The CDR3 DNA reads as TGTGCCAGCAGCTTAGACCGGGGGGCGGGGCAGCCCCAGCATTTT.